The 3 T cell receptor beta chains reported below all come from one sample, sequenced in a study of identical twins. TCRdb used MiXCR to reprocess the 5' RACE reads, holding one entry per CDR3 protein. Of some 690,000 distinct CDR3 sequences in the sample, approximately 21% are singletons; the top ten hold around 4.5%. This sample also appeared in a second study, on T cells expressing NK-cell markers.

The sample taken for sequencing was PBMCs. The receptor set was obtained from a woman aged 18-30 years in good health.

This clonotype was counted ten times or more. This sequence joins TRBV5-5 and TRBJ2-5; 8 nucleotides line up with TRBD1. J lost 5 bases, V lost 5 bases, and 8 bases had no gene match. The V gene's germline CDR1 is SGHKS and CDR2 YYEKEE (reference sequence). This CDR3 region has 14 residues. In DNA, the CDR3 is TGTGCCAGCAGTCGGACAGGGATGGTGGAGACCCAGTACTTC. Translated, it gives CASSRTGMVETQYF.

This clonotype was picked up many times. The chain links TRBV3-1 to TRBJ2-7; the D is unclear. CDR1 is LGHDT and CDR2 is YNNKEL in the germline V gene (reference sequence). V dropped 4 bases and J dropped 1 base, with 8 bases sitting between them. The CDR3 extends over 13 amino acids. The CDR3 spells CASSRSPSYEQYF. Here the CDR3 DNA reads TGTGCCAGCAGCCGCAGCCCTTCCTACGAGCAGTACTTC.

This clonotype was seen ten or more times. This rearrangement joins TRBV6-5 to TRBJ1-5, with D possibly matching TRBD1 (6 bases). Germline V gene lookup returns CDR1 MNHEY and CDR2 SVGAGI. The CDR3 spans 12 residues. V gave up 6 bases and J gave up 5 bases, with 8 bases separating them. The CDR3 is CASRSGDQPQHF. The CDR3 coding sequence is TGTGCCAGCAGATCAGGGGATCAGCCCCAGCATTTT.